What follows describes a single TCR beta chain. Repertoires were generated with immunoSEQ multiplex PCR, while TCRdb's copy carries only in-frame clones and drops some. This table has around 2.5 million clones, roughly 93% appearing once. This specimen comes from a study of shared clonotypes between healthy human individuals. V shed 1 base and J 3 bases; nucleotides not matched to a gene: 8. Germline V gene data show CDR1 as SGHVS and CDR2 as FQNEAQ. This CDR3 is 17 amino acids long. This chain connects TRBV7-8 to TRBJ2-7; TRBD2 aligns across 11 bases. Sequenced: naive CD4+ T cells from PBMCs. Described subset: CD45RA+ positively selected. This clonotype originated in a young man in good health. Some clones in this sample may be carry-over from other donors' samples. The CDR3 DNA reads as TGTGCCAGCAGCTTAGGGGGACCGACTAGCGGGGTCTACGAGCAGTACTTC. Its protein is CASSLGGPTSGVYEQYF.